This TCR beta chain derives from a study of blood T cell repertoires in COVID-19. Using immunoSEQ multiplex PCR, the repertoire was profiled, and TCRdb retains in-frame clones only, with some absent. The sample shows around 300,000 clones, approximately 90% of them seen only once. The CDR3 is made up of 12 amino acids. Germline V gives CDR1 MNHEY, CDR2 SVGEGT. V gave up 5 bases and J gave up 4 bases, with 9 bases separating them. The clonotype originates from a woman in her 30s who had recovered from COVID-19. The genes are TRBV6-2 or TRBV6-3 and TRBJ2-7; D gene unclear. Sequencing was performed on PBMCs or T cells enriched from blood (not recorded which). The CDR3 loop reads CASSRVEYEQYF. The CDR3 bases are TGTGCCAGCAGTCGCGTGGAGTACGAGCAGTACTTC.